Presented here are 29 T cell receptor beta chains from one specimen sequenced in a study of early T cells in non-severe SARS-CoV-2 infection. TCRdb used MiXCR to reprocess the 5' RACE reads, holding one entry per CDR3 protein. The sample lists some 80,000 distinct CDR3 sequences; approximately 5% were seen once. Source: whole blood, taken at baseline. These receptors all stem from an adult who was a healthcare worker with PCR-confirmed SARS-CoV-2 infection or an uninfected control (not recorded which).

This clonotype was detected many times. The chain combines TRBV5-5 with TRBJ1-1; no reliable D call. The V and J ends lost 4 bases and 8 bases respectively, with 12 bases between them. The germline V gene has CDR1 SGHKS and CDR2 YYEKEE (reference sequence). The CDR3 extends over 12 amino acids. The CDR3 here is CASSPGLVEAFF. The CDR3 DNA sequence: TGTGCCAGCAGCCCAGGACTTGTAGAAGCTTTCTTT.

This clonotype has ten or more counts. The chain has TRBV19 and TRBJ1-2, with D possibly matching TRBD1 (5 bases). The ends were cut back, 3 bases at V and 5 bases at J, with 19 bases in the middle. This CDR3 is 16 amino acids long. Looked up from germline, CDR1 is LNHDA and CDR2 is SQIVND (reference sequence). The CDR3: CASSIGFDSGVYGYTF. CDR3 DNA: TGTGCCAGTAGTATTGGATTCGACAGTGGAGTTTATGGCTACACCTTC.

In its sample, this clonotype was seen many times. The rearrangement joins TRBV7-2 to TRBJ2-3; D tentatively fits TRBD1 or TRBD2 (5 bases each). Germline CDR1 reads SGHTA; CDR2 reads FQGNSA. The CDR3 has 14 amino acids. The V gene lost 5 bases and the J gene lost 3 bases, with 12 bases spanning the gap. In DNA, the CDR3 is TGTGCCAGCAGCGATCAGGGACGGACAGATACGCAGTATTTT. Its protein product is CASSDQGRTDTQYF.

The CDR3 spells CASSLEGVTIYEQYF. The CDR3 nucleotides read TGTGCCAGCAGTTTAGAGGGGGTGACGATTTACGAGCAGTACTTC. This chain uses TRBV28 with TRBJ2-7; D is perhaps TRBD1 (6 bases). Per germline, CDR1 MDHEN and CDR2 SYDVKM. This CDR3 has 15 residues. V lost 2 bases and J lost 4, with 15 bases in between.

The chain couples TRBV7-2 to TRBJ1-6, with 9 bases fitting TRBD1. V lost 4 bases to trimming and J lost 2 bases; unmatched junction nucleotides: 12. The CDR3 covers 19 residues. Germline V lookup: CDR1 SGHTA, CDR2 FQGNSA. This CDR3 reads CASSSFAMDRGPYNSPLHF. The CDR3 DNA follows: TGTGCCAGCAGCTCCTTTGCCATGGACAGGGGTCCCTATAATTCACCCCTCCACTTT.

There are many counts of this clonotype. The rearrangement links TRBV10-2 to TRBJ1-1, with TRBD1 matching 8 bases. Germline CDR1 is WSHSY and CDR2 is SAAADI. CDR3 size: 15 residues. The V gene end was trimmed by 8 bases and the J gene end by 0 bases; junction bases not matched to a gene: 8. CDR3 sequence: CASRSRTGMNTEAFF. CDR3 nucleotide sequence: TGCGCCAGCCGTAGTCGGACAGGGATGAACACTGAAGCTTTCTTT.

This clonotype was recorded at least ten times. The chain couples TRBV6-2 or TRBV6-3 to TRBJ1-2; TRBD1 might be the D (5 bases). The CDR3 consists of 16 residues. V lost 6 bases and J lost 7, with 24 bases in between. CDR1 and CDR2 from the germline V gene are MNHEY and SVGEGT. The DNA of the CDR3 is TGTGCCAGCAGCAACTCCCGATCAGGAGGGGACGGTGGCTACACCTTC. Its protein product is CASSNSRSGGDGGYTF.

This sequence joins TRBV23-1 and TRBJ2-7; D gene ambiguous. Being an ORF, TRBV23-1 has a function that is uncertain. The CDR3 consists of 16 residues. With 2 bases removed from V and 7 bases from J, the gap between germline ends came to 21 bases. CDR3 nucleotides: TGCGCCAGCAGTCAACCGAGTAGAGACACCAAGAGGGAGCAGTACTTC. Translated, it gives CASSQPSRDTKREQYF.

At least ten counts were recorded for this clonotype. The chain uses TRBV9 and TRBJ1-2, with D possibly matching TRBD1 (6 bases). The germline V gene has CDR1 SGDLS and CDR2 YYNGEE. Trimming took 0 bases from V and 6 from J, leaving 12 bases between them. The CDR3 extends over 14 amino acids. The CDR3 sequence: CASSVDRGIHGYTF. CDR3 nucleotides: TGTGCCAGCAGCGTAGATAGGGGGATCCATGGCTACACCTTC. The full variable domain, completed using reference TRBV9 and TRBJ1-2, is DSGVTQTPKHLITATGQRVTLRCSPRSGDLSVYWYQQSLDQGLQFLIQYYNGEERAKGNILERFSAQQFPDLHSELNLSSLELGDSALYFCASSVDRGIHGYTFGSGTRLTVV.

At least ten counts were recorded for this clonotype. The chain is built from TRBV6-5 and TRBJ2-7, with 7 bases matching TRBD2. The CDR3 has 13 amino acids. CDR1 is MNHEY, CDR2 SVGAGI, per germline. V was pared by 8 bases and J by 2 bases, with 6 bases of the junction left unmatched. The chain's CDR3 is CASSGGMTYEQYF. As DNA, the CDR3 is TGTGCCAGCTCCGGGGGGATGACCTACGAGCAGTACTTC.

This clonotype was seen only a few times. The rearrangement joins TRBV11-2 to TRBJ2-2; D is tentatively TRBD1 or TRBD2 (5 bases each). Germline V gene sequence: CDR1 SGHAT, CDR2 FQNNGV. There are 15 residues in the CDR3. V lost 3 bases and J lost 4, with 12 bases in between. The CDR3 loop reads CASSLGRGITGELFF. The CDR3 bases are TGTGCCAGCAGCTTGGGACGAGGGATCACCGGGGAGCTGTTTTTT.

The rearrangement links TRBV4-2 to TRBJ2-3; 12 bases map to TRBD1. CDR1 is LGHNA and CDR2 is YNFKEQ in the germline V gene. The J segment lost 4 bases and the V segment lost 4 bases, leaving 6 bases of the junction unmatched. This CDR3 has 16 amino acids. The chain's CDR3 is CASSPRDRGLSDTQYF. The CDR3 DNA reads as TGTGCCAGCAGCCCAAGGGACAGGGGGCTCTCAGATACGCAGTATTTT.

This clonotype was counted a few times. This rearrangement joins TRBV7-2 to TRBJ2-7; the D gene is possibly TRBD1 (6 bases). This CDR3 is built from 16 residues. Germline V gives CDR1 SGHTA, CDR2 FQGNSA. V shed 6 bases and J shed 3 bases, with 21 bases lying between them. DNA for the CDR3: TGTGCCAGCAGTTTCCCCTTGACAGGCGACTACTACGAGCAGTACTTC. Translated: CASSFPLTGDYYEQYF.

This sequence joins TRBV6-5 and TRBJ2-3; D is unclear. The germline V gene has CDR1 MNHEY and CDR2 SVGAGI. V lost 2 bases to trimming and J lost 0 bases, with 15 bases between them. There are 17 residues in the CDR3. CDR3 sequence: CASSYGPTVYSTDTQYF. DNA of the CDR3: TGTGCCAGCAGTTACGGCCCCACGGTTTACAGCACAGATACGCAGTATTTT.

This clonotype occurred a few times. The V gene is TRBV6-2 or TRBV6-3, the J gene TRBJ2-7, with 7 bases fitting TRBD1. Germline V gene lookup returns CDR1 MNHEY and CDR2 SVGEGT. The CDR3 sequence is 15 residues long. The ends lost 6 bases at V and 3 bases at J; junction bases unmatched: 11. CDR3 nucleotides: TGTGCCAGCAGATACAAGACAGGGTATCTCTACGAGCAGTACTTC. It codes for CASRYKTGYLYEQYF.

The rearrangement uses TRBV5-5 and TRBJ2-1; TRBD2 agrees at 9 bases. The CDR3 totals 18 residues. The germline V gene encodes CDR1 SGHKS and CDR2 YYEKEE (reference sequence). J gave up 8 bases and V 4 bases, and 19 bases lay outside the gene matches. The CDR3 sequence: CASSNPGAPGLASDEQFF. CDR3 DNA sequence: TGTGCCAGCAGCAACCCGGGGGCGCCGGGACTAGCTAGCGATGAGCAGTTCTTC.

This clonotype was counted many times. The chain combines TRBV11-2 with TRBJ1-1; possible D gene TRBD1, 5 bases. This CDR3 has 14 residues. Deletions cut 1 base from V and 1 base from J, with 7 bases between. CDR1 SGHAT and CDR2 FQNNGV come from the germline V gene. CDR3 loop: CASSLGQGNTEAFF. DNA of the CDR3: TGTGCCAGCAGCTTAGGCCAGGGGAACACTGAAGCTTTCTTT.

The chain employs TRBV10-1 and TRBJ2-7; 11 bases are shared with TRBD2. The junction had 6 bases not matched to a gene; V was cut back by 6 bases and J by 2 bases. The germline CDR1 and CDR2 sequences are WNHNN and SYGVQD (reference sequence). The length of the CDR3 is 15 residues. CDR3 amino acids: CASRDRLAGPYEQYF. The CDR3 DNA follows: TGCGCCAGCAGGGATAGACTAGCGGGACCCTACGAGCAGTACTTC.

The chain combines TRBV11-2 with TRBJ1-6; D perhaps matches TRBD1 (6 bases). Germline V gives CDR1 SGHAT, CDR2 FQNNGV. The CDR3 sequence is 15 residues long. V shed 5 bases and J shed 9 bases, with 17 bases lying between them. The DNA for the CDR3 is TGTGCCAGCAGCACCAGACGACAGGAAAGTTCACCCCTCCACTTT. Encoded protein: CASSTRRQESSPLHF.

The gene calls are TRBV27 and TRBJ2-1; the match to TRBD2 covers 8 bases. The J segment lost 4 bases and the V segment lost 3 bases, leaving 8 bases of the junction unmatched. The CDR3 covers 16 residues. Germline V lookup: CDR1 MNHEY, CDR2 SMNVEV (reference sequence). The CDR3 reads CASSFRAGRGYNEQFF. CDR3 nucleotide sequence: TGTGCCAGCAGTTTTCGGGCCGGGAGGGGTTACAATGAGCAGTTCTTC.

The CDR3, as DNA: TGCAGCGTTGAACTCGCAGGGCAACAGGACTACGAGCAGTACTTC. Its protein is CSVELAGQQDYEQYF. V and J are TRBV29-1 and TRBJ2-7, with D perhaps TRBD1 (5 bases). The CDR3 runs to 15 residues. V lost 2 bases, J lost 3 bases, and 17 bases lay in between. CDR1 is SQVTM, CDR2 ANQGSEA, per germline.

The sample holds many counts of this clonotype. Here the CDR3 reads CASSSVGNGVSTDTQYF. For the CDR3, the DNA is TGTGCCAGCAGCTCGGTGGGGAATGGGGTTAGCACAGATACGCAGTATTTT. The rearrangement uses TRBV7-8 and TRBJ2-3; D not certain. The CDR3 runs to 17 residues. The ends were cut back, 4 bases at V and 0 bases at J, with 17 bases in the middle. Germline CDR1 and CDR2: SGHVS and FQNEAQ.

This clonotype was detected many times. A junction boundary mismatches the germline segment, possibly from a read error. This chain links TRBV4-2 with TRBJ1-5; no reliable D call. The V gene's germline CDR1 is LGHNA and CDR2 YNFKEQ. CDR3 length: 16 residues. CDR3 sequence: CASSQVLGNSSQPQHF. Written as DNA, the CDR3 is TGTGCCAGCAGCCAAGTTTTAGGGAACAGCAGTCAGCCCCAGCATTTT.

The chain has TRBV6-5 and TRBJ1-6; D remains unclear. This CDR3 has 14 residues. The V end lost 6 bases, the J end lost 13 bases, and 19 bases lay between the germline ends. Germline CDR1 is MNHEY and CDR2 is SVGAGI. Written as DNA, the CDR3 is TGTGCCAGCAGCCCCGGAATAAGAGGGAGTCCCCTCCACTTT. It encodes CASSPGIRGSPLHF.

The chain has TRBV7-6 and TRBJ1-1; tentatively, D is TRBD1 (6 bases). The CDR3 is made up of 14 amino acids. Trimming shortened V by 5 bases and J by 4 bases, and 14 bases separated the two germline ends. Looked up from germline, CDR1 is SGHVS and CDR2 is FNYEAQ. The CDR3 protein is CASSPQQGLTEAFF. As DNA, the CDR3 is TGTGCCAGCAGCCCCCAACAGGGTCTCACTGAAGCTTTCTTT.

This clonotype was picked up a small number of times. The chain carries TRBV7-2 and TRBJ2-7, with TRBD2 identical over 10 bases. CDR1 is SGHTA and CDR2 is FQGNSA in the germline V gene. The CDR3 covers 18 residues. V lost 0 bases and J lost 1; bases outside the gene matches: 9. The CDR3 region has the DNA TGTGCCAGCAGCTTAGCACTAGCGGGGCCTACCACTTCCTACGAGCAGTACTTC. Translation: CASSLALAGPTTSYEQYF.

A few counts support this clonotype. J is TRBJ2-7 and V is TRBV20-1, with no clear D. Deletions cut 2 bases from V and 0 bases from J, with 8 bases between. The CDR3 covers 13 residues. Germline V gene lookup returns CDR1 DFQATT and CDR2 SNEGSKA (reference sequence). The CDR3 sequence: CSARFPASYEQYF. DNA of the CDR3: TGCAGTGCTAGATTTCCCGCCTCCTACGAGCAGTACTTC.

As concerns this clonotype: Germline and junction disagree at one end, which may indicate a read error. V and J are TRBV30 and TRBJ1-1; D perhaps matches TRBD1 (5 bases). CDR1 and CDR2 from the germline V gene are GTSNPN and SVGIG (reference sequence). There are 14 residues in the CDR3. CDR3 region: CAWVTERGNTEVFF. The CDR3, as DNA: TGTGCTTGGGTCACCGAACGGGGGAACACTGAAGTTTTCTTT.

This clonotype has at least ten counts. The chain couples TRBV6-1 to TRBJ1-2, with unresolved D. V lost 4 bases and J 8 bases, leaving 11 bases between the germline ends. Germline CDR1 reads MNHNS; CDR2 reads SASEGT. This CDR3 has 12 residues. CDR3: CASSAVAGGYTF. The CDR3 DNA follows: TGTGCCAGCAGTGCCGTGGCGGGAGGCTACACCTTC.